This T cell receptor (beta chain) is drawn from a study of cytomegalovirus exposure and HLA in healthy donors. Study-wide background: The roughly 110 validation repertoires matched the roughly 700 first-cohort repertoires in platform, a later analysis reported. Study results and caveats: In vitro confirmation showed three CMV-associated chains to be CMV antigen specific. TCR beta chains numbering some 160 were designated cytomegalovirus-associated. According to a later analysis, TCR clusters from the first cohort tended to co-occur in the 120 or so validation repertoires.

Worth noting for this clone: Its antigen is not known.

Here immunoSEQ multiplex PCR was the method, and the copy in TCRdb shows in-frame clones only, minus some. This table has under 150,000 clones, 70% to 90% appearing once. Sequenced sample: PBMCs. The receptor was derived from a woman younger than 30 in good health and CMV-seronegative.

The CDR3 DNA reads as TGTGCCAGCAGTTCCCGGGACAGGGGGAATGAGCAGTTCTTC. It specifies CASSSRDRGNEQFF. The chain has TRBV6-6 and TRBJ2-1; TRBD1 agrees at 11 bases. Germline assignment: CDR1 MNHNY and CDR2 SVGAGI (reference sequence). CDR3 size: 14 residues. The junction had 3 bases not matched to a gene; V was cut back by 4 bases and J by 7 bases.